Below, 11 T cell receptor beta chains from the same sample are listed, as sequenced in a study of shared clonotypes between healthy human individuals. The protocol was immunoSEQ multiplex PCR, while the TCRdb copy is restricted to in-frame clones and leaves out a portion. The sample lists 1 million to 1.3 million clones; approximately 80% were seen once. The sequenced material came from memory CD4+ T cells from PBMCs. Indicated subset: CD45RA-negative fraction. The receptors originated from a man between 18 and 35 years old in good health. Some clones in this sample may be carry-over from other donors' samples.

This clone has just a few counts. The chain uses TRBV7-9 and TRBJ2-1; 10 positions match TRBD2. This CDR3 has 18 residues. Germline trimming cut 3 bases from V and 3 bases from J; bases unmatched to any gene: 11. CDR1 SEHNR and CDR2 FQNEAQ come from the germline V gene (reference sequence). The CDR3 reads CASSFNPLSGRGYNEQFF. For the CDR3, the DNA is TGTGCCAGCAGCTTTAACCCCCTCAGCGGGAGGGGCTACAATGAGCAGTTCTTC.

This clone was recorded a few times. V usage is TRBV11-2 and J usage is TRBJ2-7, with 16 bases that match TRBD2. The CDR3 contains 16 residues. With 5 bases clipped from V and 2 bases from J, the junction kept 3 bases outside the gene matches. CDR1 and CDR2 (germline): SGHAT, FQNNGV. CDR3 DNA sequence: TGTGCCAGCAGCCCGGGACTAGCGGGGGGGACCTACGAGCAGTACTTC. Its protein product is CASSPGLAGGTYEQYF.

The chain joins TRBV20-1 to TRBJ1-2; no reliable D call. Trimming left V 2 bases short and J 4 bases short, with 5 bases between. The CDR3 extends over 11 amino acids. Germline V gives CDR1 DFQATT, CDR2 SNEGSKA (reference sequence). The CDR3 is CSARQSYGYTF. CDR3 DNA: TGCAGTGCTAGACAGTCCTATGGCTACACCTTC.

This clone was observed once. The same CDR3 is also encoded by other DNA sequences in this sample. This sequence joins TRBV7-8 and TRBJ2-2; 9 bases agree with TRBD2. Germline CDR1 and CDR2: SGHVS and FQNEAQ. Trimming removed 3 bases from V and 4 bases from J; junction bases left unmatched: 6. The CDR3 extends over 16 amino acids. DNA of the CDR3: TGTGCCAGCAGCTTGCAGGCTAGCGGGATCACCGGGGAGCTGTTTTTT. This translates into CASSLQASGITGELFF.

The rearrangement links TRBV4-1 to TRBJ1-6, with 8 bases that match TRBD1. Germline trimming cut 5 bases from V and 7 bases from J; bases unmatched to any gene: 1. Germline CDR1 is MGHRA and CDR2 is YSYEKL. The CDR3 contains 13 residues. CDR3 amino acids: CASSDRGNSPLHF. In nucleotides, the CDR3 is TGCGCCAGCAGCGACAGGGGCAATTCACCCCTCCACTTT.

This chain uses TRBV6-5 with TRBJ2-7, with 10 bases identical to TRBD1. The CDR3 consists of 15 residues. The germline V gene encodes CDR1 MNHEY and CDR2 SVGAGI. Trimming took 5 bases from V and 2 from J; bases not matched to a gene: 6. CDR3 in amino acids: CASSGPGQGAYEQYF. The CDR3 DNA sequence: TGTGCCAGCAGTGGGCCTGGACAGGGGGCCTACGAGCAGTACTTC.

The CDR3 here is CASSSRQSRETQYF. The CDR3 nucleotides read TGTGCCAGCAGTAGCCGACAGTCCCGTGAGACCCAGTACTTC. The genes are TRBV6-5 and TRBJ2-5; possible D gene TRBD1, 5 bases. The germline V and J ends were trimmed by 5 bases and 5 bases, with 15 bases remaining between them. CDR1 and CDR2 (germline): MNHEY, SVGAGI. There are 14 residues in the CDR3.

The rearrangement links TRBV29-1 to TRBJ2-2, with 10 bases fitting TRBD2. CDR1 and CDR2 from the germline V gene are SQVTM and ANQGSEA. There are 15 residues in the CDR3. Germline trimming cut 7 bases from V and 7 bases from J; bases unmatched to any gene: 12. The CDR3 protein is CSAAGTSGTSGELFF. The CDR3 DNA reads as TGCAGCGCCGCGGGAACTAGCGGGACAAGCGGGGAGCTGTTTTTT.

The gene calls are TRBV29-1 and TRBJ1-2; 10 nucleotides agree with TRBD1. Germline V gives CDR1 SQVTM, CDR2 ANQGSEA. The length of the CDR3 is 14 residues. V lost 4 bases, J lost 2 bases, and 4 bases stayed unmatched. The CDR3 DNA is TGCAGCGTTGGCCGACAGGGGGCGAACTATGGCTACACCTTC. Encoded protein: CSVGRQGANYGYTF.

The chain has TRBV10-3 and TRBJ2-3; D is unresolved. The V gene's germline CDR1 is ENHRY and CDR2 SYGVKD. The V end lost 3 bases, the J end lost 2 bases, and 6 bases lay between the germline ends. This CDR3 region has 13 residues. CDR3 loop: CAISDLLTDTQYF. As DNA, the CDR3 is TGTGCCATCAGTGACCTGCTCACAGATACGCAGTATTTT.

The CDR3 bases are TGTGCCAGCAGTCCCCGGGACAGGGGCGGAAACATCGGCAATCAGCCCCAGCATTTT. Residues: CASSPRDRGGNIGNQPQHF. The chain carries TRBV28 and TRBJ1-5, with 10 bases aligning to TRBD1. The length of the CDR3 is 19 residues. CDR1 and CDR2 (germline): MDHEN, SYDVKM. The trim removed 5 bases at V and 2 bases at J, leaving 15 bases unmatched.